This entry describes one T cell receptor (beta chain). The antigen is undetermined. This sample was taken from a study of CD8 T cells in ankylosing spondylitis. The study, taken as a whole, reports: Disease-associated clonotypes exhibited CD8+ identity and were relatively infrequent in peripheral blood.

The CDR3 covers 16 residues. The V and J ends lost 4 bases and 5 bases, in that order; junction bases with no gene match: 12. CDR1 SGHRS and CDR2 YFSETQ come from the germline V gene. Researchers built TCR beta libraries using quantitative 5'-RACE with molecular barcodes. TCRdb reanalysed the 5' RACE reads using MiXCR and keeps one entry per CDR3 protein. The sample has hundreds of thousands of distinct CDR3 sequences, around 32% seen once. Material for sequencing was blood, either unsorted or a sorted T cell fraction (not recorded which). V gene TRBV5-1 combines with J gene TRBJ2-1; 7 nucleotides agree with TRBD2. This receptor was taken from a male donor with ankylosing spondylitis or in good health (not recorded which). The CDR3 loop is CASSLRGSGAHNEQFF. CDR3 coding DNA: TGCGCCAGCAGCCTCCGGGGGAGCGGGGCCCACAATGAGCAGTTCTTC.